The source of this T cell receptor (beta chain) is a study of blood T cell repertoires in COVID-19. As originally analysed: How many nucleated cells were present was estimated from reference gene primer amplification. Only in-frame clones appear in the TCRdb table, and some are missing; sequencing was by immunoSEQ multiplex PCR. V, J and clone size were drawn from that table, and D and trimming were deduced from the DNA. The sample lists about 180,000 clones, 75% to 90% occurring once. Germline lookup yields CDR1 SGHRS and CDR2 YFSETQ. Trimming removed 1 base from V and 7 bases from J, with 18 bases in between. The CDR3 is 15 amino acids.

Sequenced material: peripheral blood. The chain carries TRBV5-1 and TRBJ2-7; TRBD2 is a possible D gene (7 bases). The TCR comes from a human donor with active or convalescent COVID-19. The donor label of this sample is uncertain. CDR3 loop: CASSLKGEGVSEQYF. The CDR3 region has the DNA TGCGCCAGCAGCTTGAAGGGGGAGGGTGTGTCGGAGCAGTACTTC.